This TCR beta chain was documented in a study of blood T cell repertoires in COVID-19 (dated by TCRdb to 2018 to 2021). A note on the overall study: Recovered participants in ImmuneRACE Cohort 3 were defined by two consecutive negative NP/OP PCR tests, clearance by a healthcare professional, or resolution of symptoms. A freely available public database, intended as a resource for researchers studying the immune response to SARS-CoV-2, is where the repertoires were released. Subjects who had been exposed to COVID-19, were actively infected with it, or had recovered from it provided the deeply sampled blood TCRbeta repertoires that made up the dataset. The collaborator samples originated in the United States, Italy and Spain and spanned the acute and convalescent phases of COVID-19. The prospective study material was composed of cDNA or gDNA derived from T cells, B-cell-depleted T cells, or PBMCs. The samples were drawn from two sources: the first 160 participants of the ongoing ImmuneRACE study, and 1,200 or so subjects contributed by 6 global collaborators. Where HLA class I and class II types were available, the types were taken from metadata supplied by the sample provider, not from assay-based typing. The sample metadata nearly always contained a de-identified subject ID, COVID-19 status, age in years and sex. Points the paper makes about the study in general: How much clinical and demographic metadata was included differed by source and by participant, and the metadata was provided uncurated.

Details on this clone: Its antigen remains undetermined. The input lacks base qualities; no much larger clone sits a single base away.

TCRbeta CDR3 regions were amplified from genomic DNA by means of the immunoSEQ Assay, a bias-controlled multiplex PCR. In the source study's methods: Nucleated cell counts per sample were estimated from amplification of reference gene primers within the assay. To quantify the absolute abundance of each unique TCRbeta CDR3 rearrangement, sequence reads were collapsed and filtered. For each sample, productive Simpson clonality was calculated as the square root of Simpson's diversity index over productive rearrangements. TCRdb took this table from immuneACCESS and kept in-frame rearrangements with V and J called. Such tables lack part of the clones; where checked against another copy, unresolved V genes explain under half of the gap, and the rest is unexplained. V and J calls and clone size are those listed in that table; D and trimming were worked out from the DNA. The table for this sample lists about 190,000 clones; more than 85% of them were counted only once. Clones ranked in the top ten supply around 24% of the sample.

Looking up the germline V gene (reference sequence) yields CDR1 LGHDT and CDR2 YNNKEL. From the cysteine up to the phenylalanine, the CDR3 has a length of 13 residues. The DNA shown is the 39-base CDR3, in frame from base 1. Compared with germline, V lacks 2 bases and J lacks 3 bases; bases without a gene match: 0. Participants in the prospective study were aged roughly 18 to 100 years, lived in 24 United States geographic areas, and enrolled through a virtual design. Cohort assignment in the prospective study relied on participant-reported clinical history from a screening survey and a study questionnaire. Mobile phlebotomists in the prospective study collected whole blood, serum and a nasopharyngeal or oropharyngeal swab from every participant. Prospective study participants could optionally give additional blood draws and questionnaires over a 2-month period. Prospective study blood samples were shipped either frozen or at room temperature before DNA extraction.

The receptor's source is a woman aged 40 to 50 in a cohort exposed to, infected with or recovered from COVID-19 (not recorded which). In this chain, TRBV3-1 (or the pseudogene TRBV3-2) is recombined with TRBJ2-5; 7 nucleotides in the junction match TRBD2. Sequencing was done on a sample of PBMCs or T cells enriched from blood (not recorded which). The DNA sequence is given as TGTGCCAGCAGCCAACGGGGGGAAGAGACCCAGTACTTC. Its protein reads: CASSQRGEETQYF.